Listed here are 8 T cell receptor beta chains from one sample, sequenced in a study of STAT5B mutations in CD4+ large granular lymphocyte leukemia. Clones were sequenced by immunoSEQ multiplex PCR, and TCRdb holds only the in-frame ones, with some missing. The table shows about 48,000 clones, with just over 70% occurring only once. Sequencing used CD4+ T cells from blood buffy coats. The receptors shown here come from a human donor in good health.

This clone ranks as medium-sized (0.01 to 0.1%). The rearrangement uses TRBV2 and TRBJ1-2, with TRBD1 matching over 7 bases. There are 13 residues in the CDR3. The trim removed 4 bases at V and 4 bases at J, leaving 3 bases unmatched. Germline V gene data show CDR1 as SNHLY and CDR2 as FYNNEI. The CDR3 region has the DNA TGTGCCAGCAGTGGACAGGGAATCTATGGCTACACCTTC. It encodes CASSGQGIYGYTF.

The chain links TRBV28 to TRBJ2-5; D perhaps matches TRBD2 (6 bases). The CDR3 has 13 residues. Germline values: CDR1 MDHEN, CDR2 SYDVKM. The V and J ends lost 8 bases and 5 bases respectively, with 15 bases between them. The CDR3 nucleotides read TGTGCCAGCGGGGGACTGATCTACGAGACCCAGTACTTC. Translated: CASGGLIYETQYF.

In its sample, this clone was seen once. This chain connects TRBV7-2 to TRBJ2-7; D gene ambiguous. The CDR3 spans 13 residues. The V gene's germline CDR1 is SGHTA and CDR2 FQGNSA. The V and J ends lost 3 bases and 3 bases respectively, with 9 bases between them. The CDR3 region is CASSLGKNYEQYF. CDR3 coding DNA: TGTGCCAGCAGCTTGGGCAAAAACTACGAGCAGTACTTC.

The V gene is TRBV29-1, the J gene TRBJ2-3; no clear D. V lost 6 bases and J lost 0, with 10 bases in between. Per germline, CDR1 SQVTM and CDR2 ANQGSEA. The CDR3 has 13 residues. The CDR3 spells CSVNSGSTDTQYF. As DNA, the CDR3 is TGCAGCGTAAACAGTGGGAGCACAGATACGCAGTATTTT.

V is TRBV2 and J is TRBJ2-3, with 9 nucleotides matching TRBD2. Trimming removed 4 bases from V and 0 bases from J; junction bases left unmatched: 8. The CDR3 contains 17 residues. The germline gives CDR1 SNHLY, CDR2 FYNNEI. Written as DNA, the CDR3 is TGTGCCAGCAGTGTCGCCCAGCGGGGGGCTAGCACAGATACGCAGTATTTT. Translation: CASSVAQRGASTDTQYF.

V is TRBV7-6 and J is TRBJ2-2; 8 bases fit TRBD2. Germline CDR1 is SGHVS and CDR2 is FNYEAQ. This CDR3 comprises 13 residues. The ends lost 8 bases at V and 4 bases at J; junction bases unmatched: 3. The CDR3 protein is CASAGGFTGELFF. The DNA of the CDR3 is TGTGCCAGCGCGGGGGGTTTCACCGGGGAGCTGTTTTTT.

V gene TRBV11-2 combines with J gene TRBJ2-1; 9 nucleotides match TRBD2. The CDR3 runs to 15 residues. In germline, CDR1 is SGHAT, CDR2 FQNNGV. After removal of 4 bases from V and 2 bases from J, the junction contained 3 bases not matched to a gene. CDR3 amino acids: CASSYLAGPYNEQFF. CDR3 sequence (DNA): TGTGCCAGCAGCTACCTAGCGGGGCCCTACAATGAGCAGTTCTTC.

The chain couples TRBV2 to TRBJ2-3; D possibly corresponds to TRBD2 (5 bases). The V end lost 4 bases, the J end lost 2 bases, and 10 bases lay between the germline ends. Germline V gene lookup returns CDR1 SNHLY and CDR2 FYNNEI. This CDR3 has 14 amino acids. The CDR3 coding sequence is TGTGCCAGCAGTGCGGGGTTGCACACAGATACGCAGTATTTT. It specifies CASSAGLHTDTQYF.